This T cell receptor (beta chain) was sequenced in a study of T cells after yellow fever vaccination. Points from the study as a whole: Peaking faster, on day 5 versus 15, the secondary response was nonetheless weaker. In post-booster samples, most primary-vaccination clones reappeared (about 97% CD4, 88% CD8).

This clonotype appeared a few times. Its specificity is unknown. CDR1 and CDR2 from the germline V gene are SEHNR and FQNEAQ (reference sequence). V was trimmed by 4 bases and J by 7 bases, leaving 13 bases between them. This CDR3 contains 13 residues. TCRdb fed the 5' RACE reads into MiXCR, producing one record per CDR3 protein. Among 400,000 to 650,000 distinct CDR3 sequences listed, 21% were seen once. The origin of this receptor is a young man who received the YFV17D yellow fever vaccine. The rearrangement uses TRBV7-9 and TRBJ1-2; the D is unclear. The material sequenced was PBMCs, taken around 3 weeks after the first yellow fever vaccination. CDR3 nucleotides: TGTGCCAGCAGCTCGGAACTTCGGCTTGGCTACACCTTC. This gives the protein CASSSELRLGYTF.